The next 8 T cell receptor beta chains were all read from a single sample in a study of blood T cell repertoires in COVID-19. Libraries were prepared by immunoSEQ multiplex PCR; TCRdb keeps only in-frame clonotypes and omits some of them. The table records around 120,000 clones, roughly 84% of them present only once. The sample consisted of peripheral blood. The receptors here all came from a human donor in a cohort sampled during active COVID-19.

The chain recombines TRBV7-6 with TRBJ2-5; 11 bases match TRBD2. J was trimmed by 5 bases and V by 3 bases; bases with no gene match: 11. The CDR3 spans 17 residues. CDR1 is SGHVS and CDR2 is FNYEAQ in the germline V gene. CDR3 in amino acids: CASSFLSLLAGVETQYF. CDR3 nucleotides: TGTGCCAGCAGCTTTTTAAGCTTACTAGCGGGGGTGGAGACCCAGTACTTC.

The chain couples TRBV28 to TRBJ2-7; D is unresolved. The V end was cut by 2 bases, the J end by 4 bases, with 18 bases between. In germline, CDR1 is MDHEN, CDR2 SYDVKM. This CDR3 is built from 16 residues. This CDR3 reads CASSLGHWALGYEQYF. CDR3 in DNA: TGTGCCAGCAGTTTAGGGCATTGGGCCCTTGGGTACGAGCAGTACTTC.

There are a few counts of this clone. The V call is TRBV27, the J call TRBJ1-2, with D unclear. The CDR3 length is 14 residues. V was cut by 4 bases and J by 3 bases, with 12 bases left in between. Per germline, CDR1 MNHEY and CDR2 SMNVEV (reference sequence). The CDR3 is CASSSRFGDYGYTF. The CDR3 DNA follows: TGTGCCAGCAGTTCCAGGTTCGGCGACTATGGCTACACCTTC.

CDR3 DNA: TGTGCCAGCAGTTTGGGACAGGGCCCCGAGCAGTACTTC. Protein: CASSLGQGPEQYF. V is TRBV28 and J is TRBJ2-7, with TRBD1 matching 9 bases. The CDR3 is made up of 13 amino acids. V shed 3 bases and J 6 bases; nucleotides not matched to a gene: 3. CDR1 and CDR2 (germline): MDHEN, SYDVKM.

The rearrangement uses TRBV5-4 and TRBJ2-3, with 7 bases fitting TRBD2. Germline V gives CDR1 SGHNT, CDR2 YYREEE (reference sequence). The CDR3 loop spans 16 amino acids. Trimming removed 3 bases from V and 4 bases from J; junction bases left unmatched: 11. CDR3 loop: CASSSPTGGNPDTQYF. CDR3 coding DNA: TGTGCCAGCAGCTCCCCTACGGGGGGTAACCCAGATACGCAGTATTTT.

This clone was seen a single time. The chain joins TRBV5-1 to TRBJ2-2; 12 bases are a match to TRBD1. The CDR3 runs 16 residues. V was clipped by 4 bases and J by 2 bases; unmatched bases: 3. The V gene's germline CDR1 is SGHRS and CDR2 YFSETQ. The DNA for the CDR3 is TGCGCCAGCAGCCCAGGGACAGGGGGCAACACCGGGGAGCTGTTTTTT. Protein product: CASSPGTGGNTGELFF.

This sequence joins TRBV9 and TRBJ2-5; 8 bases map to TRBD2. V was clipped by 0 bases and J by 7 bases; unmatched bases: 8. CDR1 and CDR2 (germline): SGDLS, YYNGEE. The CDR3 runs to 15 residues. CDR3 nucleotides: TGTGCCAGCAGCGTAGTGAGCGGGAGCGAAGGGACCCAGTACTTC. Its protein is CASSVVSGSEGTQYF.

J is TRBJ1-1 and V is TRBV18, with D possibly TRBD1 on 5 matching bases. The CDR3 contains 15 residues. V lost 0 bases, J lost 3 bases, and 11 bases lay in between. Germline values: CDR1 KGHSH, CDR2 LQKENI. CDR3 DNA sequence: TGTGCCAGCTCACCACCCCTCGGGGGGTACACTGAAGCTTTCTTT. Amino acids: CASSPPLGGYTEAFF. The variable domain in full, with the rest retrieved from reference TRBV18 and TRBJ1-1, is NAGVMQNPRHLVRRRGQEARLRCSPMKGHSHVYWYRQLPEEGLKFMVYLQKENIIDESGMPKERFSAEFPKEGPSILRIQQVVRGDSAAYFCASSPPLGGYTEAFFGQGTRLTVV.